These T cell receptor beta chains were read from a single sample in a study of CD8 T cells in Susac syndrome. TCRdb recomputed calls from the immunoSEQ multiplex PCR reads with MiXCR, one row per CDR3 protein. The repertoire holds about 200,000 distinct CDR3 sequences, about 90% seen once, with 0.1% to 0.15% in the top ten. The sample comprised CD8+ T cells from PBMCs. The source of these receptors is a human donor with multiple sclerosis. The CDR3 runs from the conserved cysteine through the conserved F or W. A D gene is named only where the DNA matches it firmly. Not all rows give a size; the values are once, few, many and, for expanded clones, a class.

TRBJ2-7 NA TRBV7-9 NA CASSPSRGWYEQYF TGTGCCAGCAGCCCGAGTAGGGGGTGGTACGAGCAGTACTTC
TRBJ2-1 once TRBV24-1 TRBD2 CATSERSAGGPHNEQFF TGTGCCACCAGTGAACGGTCAGCGGGGGGGCCCCACAATGAGCAGTTCTTC
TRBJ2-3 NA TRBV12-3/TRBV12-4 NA CASSPWDSTDTQYF TGTGCCAGCAGTCCCTGGGACTCCACAGATACGCAGTATTTT
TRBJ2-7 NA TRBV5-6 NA CASSLGKSYEQYF TGTGCCAGCAGCTTGGGGAAATCCTACGAGCAGTACTTC
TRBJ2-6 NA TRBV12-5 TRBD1 CASGSGTGDSGANVLTF TGTGCTAGTGGTTCCGGGACAGGGGACTCTGGGGCCAACGTCCTGACTTTC
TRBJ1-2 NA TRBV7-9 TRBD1 CASSMGQGGPYGYTF TGTGCCAGCAGCATGGGACAGGGTGGTCCCTATGGCTACACCTTC
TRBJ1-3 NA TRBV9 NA CASSVNLQDGAASGNTIYF TGTGCCAGCAGCGTAAATCTCCAAGATGGGGCGGCCTCTGGAAACACCATATATTTT
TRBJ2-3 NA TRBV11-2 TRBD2 CASSLGAGGPKDTQYF TGTGCCAGCAGCTTAGGTGCGGGAGGGCCAAAAGATACGCAGTATTTT
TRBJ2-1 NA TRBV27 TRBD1 CASSLSSGQIYNEQFF TGTGCCAGCAGTTTAAGCTCGGGACAGATTTACAATGAGCAGTTCTTC
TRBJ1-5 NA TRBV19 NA CASSIDRDSNQPQHF TGTGCCAGTAGTATAGATAGGGATAGCAATCAGCCCCAGCATTTT
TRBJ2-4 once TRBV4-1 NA CASSQDGGGFNIQYF TGCGCCAGCAGCCAAGATGGGGGGGGCTTCAACATTCAGTACTTC
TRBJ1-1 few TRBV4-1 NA CASSQDIRDNTEAFF TGCGCCAGCAGCCAAGATATCCGGGATAACACTGAAGCTTTCTTT
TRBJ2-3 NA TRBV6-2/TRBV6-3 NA CASSYLSNTDTQYF TGTGCCAGCAGTTACCTGTCAAACACAGATACGCAGTATTTT
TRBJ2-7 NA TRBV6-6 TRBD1 CASTVEGASYEQYF TGTGCCAGCACAGTTGAGGGGGCCTCCTACGAGCAGTACTTC
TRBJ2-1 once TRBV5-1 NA CASSWGSESYNEQFF TGCGCCAGCAGCTGGGGCTCTGAGTCCTACAATGAGCAGTTCTTC
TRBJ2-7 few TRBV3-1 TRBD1 CASSPGQGLYEQYF TGTGCCAGCAGTCCGGGACAGGGCCTCTACGAGCAGTACTTC
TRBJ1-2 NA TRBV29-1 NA CSVQQSYGYTF TGCAGCGTTCAGCAGTCCTATGGCTACACCTTC
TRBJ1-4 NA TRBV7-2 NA CASSGDRGEEKLFF TGTGCCAGCAGCGGGGATCGCGGCGAGGAAAAACTGTTTTTT
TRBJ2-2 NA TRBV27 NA CASSLRQGWPGELFF TGTGCCAGCAGTTTAAGGCAGGGGTGGCCCGGGGAGCTGTTTTTT
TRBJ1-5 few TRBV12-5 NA CASGLGQPQHF TGTGCTAGTGGCCTGGGTCAGCCCCAGCATTTT
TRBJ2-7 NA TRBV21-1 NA CASSGRDRGRSYEQYF TGTGCCAGCAGCGGCCGGGACAGGGGGCGTTCCTACGAGCAGTACTTC
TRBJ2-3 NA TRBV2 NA CASSPIARDTQYF TGTGCCAGCAGTCCTATCGCTAGGGATACGCAGTATTTT
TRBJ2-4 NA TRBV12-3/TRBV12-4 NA CASSYNAGAEGIQYF TGTGCCAGCAGTTACAACGCCGGGGCGGAGGGCATTCAGTACTTC
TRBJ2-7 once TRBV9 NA CASSAQGSNYEQYF TGTGCCAGCAGCGCGCAGGGAAGCAACTACGAGCAGTACTTC
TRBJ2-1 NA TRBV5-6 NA CASSSGTPPLNEQFF TGTGCCAGCAGCTCTGGGACCCCCCCCCTCAATGAGCAGTTCTTC
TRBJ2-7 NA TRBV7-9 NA CASSHPAYEQYF TGTGCCAGCAGCCACCCGGCCTACGAGCAGTACTTC
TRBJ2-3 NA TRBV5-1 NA CASSGGLSSDTQYF TGCGCCAGCAGCGGAGGGTTATCCTCAGATACGCAGTATTTT
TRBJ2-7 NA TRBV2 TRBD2 CASRGTSGSYEQYF TGTGCCAGCAGGGGGACTAGCGGGAGCTACGAGCAGTACTTC
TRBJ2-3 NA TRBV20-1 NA CSAVYRGGPSTDTQYF TGCAGTGCTGTCTATAGGGGGGGGCCTAGCACAGATACGCAGTATTTT
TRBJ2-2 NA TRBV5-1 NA CASSFRTPGLSSGATGELFF TGCGCCAGCAGCTTTCGCACTCCGGGACTCTCCTCAGGGGCCACCGGGGAGCTGTTTTTT
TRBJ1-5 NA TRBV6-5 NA CASTPTGGGNQPQHF TGTGCCAGCACCCCGACAGGCGGCGGCAATCAGCCCCAGCATTTT
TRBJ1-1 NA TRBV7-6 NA CASSLAPGWTEAFF TGTGCCAGCAGCTTAGCACCAGGGTGGACTGAAGCTTTCTTT
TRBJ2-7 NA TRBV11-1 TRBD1 CASSFGPIGQGPSYEQYF TGTGCCAGCAGCTTTGGGCCAATAGGACAGGGCCCCTCCTACGAGCAGTACTTC
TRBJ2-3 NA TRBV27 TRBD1 CASSHGQGGSTDTQYF TGTGCCAGCAGTCACGGACAGGGGGGGAGCACAGATACGCAGTATTTT
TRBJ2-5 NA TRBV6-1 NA CASSDWQQETQYF TGTGCCAGCAGTGACTGGCAACAAGAGACCCAGTACTTC
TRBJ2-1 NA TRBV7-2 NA CASSLWPANEQFF TGTGCCAGCAGCTTATGGCCAGCCAATGAGCAGTTCTTC
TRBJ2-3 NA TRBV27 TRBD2 CASSGLAGAWVDTQYF TGTGCCAGCAGCGGACTAGCGGGAGCATGGGTAGATACGCAGTATTTT
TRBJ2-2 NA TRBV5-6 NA CASSWTTGELFF TGTGCCAGCAGCTGGACGACCGGGGAGCTGTTTTTT
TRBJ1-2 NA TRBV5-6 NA CASSLALDAGFGGYTF TGTGCCAGCAGCTTGGCGCTCGACGCGGGGTTCGGTGGCTACACCTTC
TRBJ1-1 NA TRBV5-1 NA CANFEAFF TGCGCCAACTTTGAAGCTTTCTTT
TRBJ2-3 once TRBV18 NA CASSPGRDVPDTQYF TGTGCCAGCTCACCCGGCAGGGACGTACCTGATACGCAGTATTTT
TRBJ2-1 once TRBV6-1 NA CASSDHGPYNEQFF TGTGCCAGCAGTGACCACGGGCCCTACAATGAGCAGTTCTTC
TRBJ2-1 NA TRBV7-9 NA CASSQVGGPHNEQFF TGTGCCAGCAGCCAAGTGGGGGGGCCCCACAATGAGCAGTTCTTC
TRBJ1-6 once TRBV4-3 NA CASSHENGSPLHF TGCGCCAGCAGCCACGAGAACGGGTCACCCCTCCACTTT
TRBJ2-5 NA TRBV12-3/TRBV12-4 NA CASSSSGAQETQYF TGTGCCAGCAGTTCCTCGGGGGCCCAAGAGACCCAGTACTTC
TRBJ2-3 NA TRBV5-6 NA CASSLVPRNTDTQYF TGTGCCAGCAGCTTGGTCCCGCGGAACACAGATACGCAGTATTTT
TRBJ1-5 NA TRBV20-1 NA CSARGGGSGQPQHF TGCAGTGCTAGAGGGGGGGGATCGGGCCAGCCCCAGCATTTT
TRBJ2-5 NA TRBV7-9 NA CASSLPGYQETQYF TGTGCCAGCAGCTTACCGGGCTACCAAGAGACCCAGTACTTC
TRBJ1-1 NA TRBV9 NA CASSVGNMNTEAFF TGTGCCAGCAGCGTCGGAAATATGAACACTGAAGCTTTCTTT
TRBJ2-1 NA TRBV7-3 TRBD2 CASSPSGGAGLNEQFF TGTGCCAGCAGCCCATCGGGCGGAGCGGGACTCAATGAGCAGTTCTTC